The 26 T cell receptor beta chains below come from one sample, sequenced in a study of PD-1 blockade in classical Hodgkin lymphoma. The repertoire was sequenced with immunoSEQ multiplex PCR; TCRdb's copy has only in-frame clones and lacks some. The sample lists some 100,000 clones, roughly 89% seen once, with about 2.8% in the top ten. With no exception, relapse followed autologous stem cell transplantation in all patients, and brentuximab vedotin exposure varied. Sequenced here: peripheral blood mononuclear cells (PBMCs), sampled at baseline. These TCRs come from a human donor with classical Hodgkin lymphoma.

The rearrangement uses TRBV11-2 and TRBJ1-2, with TRBD1 matching 8 bases. V dropped 6 bases and J dropped 1; count of bases not matched to a gene: 10. The CDR3 is 16 amino acids. The germline V gene has CDR1 SGHAT and CDR2 FQNNGV. CDR3 nucleotides: TGTGCCAGCAGTACCCCCGGTGGACAGGGTAACTATGGCTACACCTTC. This sequence encodes CASSTPGGQGNYGYTF.

The chain recombines TRBV7-6 with TRBJ2-1, with D perhaps matching TRBD2 (6 bases). Germline V gene data show CDR1 as SGHVS and CDR2 as FNYEAQ. The CDR3 contains 15 residues. The V end was cut by 3 bases, the J end by 6 bases, with 15 bases between. CDR3 nucleotides: TGTGCCAGCAGCTTTCGACGGACTAAGTTCAATGAGCAGTTCTTC. Its protein product is CASSFRRTKFNEQFF.

CDR3 DNA sequence: TGTGCCAGTGGTTTCGACAGGAACACTGAAGCTTTCTTT. Protein sequence: CASGFDRNTEAFF. V and J are TRBV19 and TRBJ1-1; D is perhaps TRBD1 (5 bases). V was pared by 8 bases and J by 1 base, with 11 bases between. Germline CDR1 is LNHDA and CDR2 is SQIVND (reference sequence). This CDR3 contains 13 residues. The variable domain in full, completed from reference TRBV19 and TRBJ1-1, reads DGGITQSPKYLFRKEGQNVTLSCEQNLNHDAMYWYRQDPGQGLRLIYYSQIVNDFQKGDIAEGYSVSREKKESFPLTVTSAQKNPTAFYLCASGFDRNTEAFFGQGTRLTVV.

The chain links TRBV27 to TRBJ2-1, with 11 bases fitting TRBD2. This CDR3 is built from 16 residues. CDR1 is MNHEY, CDR2 SMNVEV, per germline (reference sequence). Trimming removed 5 bases from V and 2 bases from J; junction bases left unmatched: 5. CDR3: CASSLTSGSPYNEQFF. The CDR3 nucleotides are TGTGCCAGCAGTCTAACTAGCGGGAGTCCCTACAATGAGCAGTTCTTC.

The rearrangement links TRBV9 to TRBJ1-2, with TRBD1 identical over 7 bases. J gave up 4 bases and V 0 bases, and 6 bases lay outside the gene matches. This CDR3 region has 15 residues. Germline values: CDR1 SGDLS, CDR2 YYNGEE. The CDR3 DNA is TGTGCCAGCAGCGTAGGAGGGGGCGATAGCTATGGCTACACCTTC. The encoded protein is CASSVGGGDSYGYTF. Full variable domain (rest looked up from reference TRBV9 and TRBJ1-2): DSGVTQTPKHLITATGQRVTLRCSPRSGDLSVYWYQQSLDQGLQFLIQYYNGEERAKGNILERFSAQQFPDLHSELNLSSLELGDSALYFCASSVGGGDSYGYTFGSGTRLTVV.

The chain employs TRBV10-3 and TRBJ2-7; possibly TRBD1 for D (5 bases). Per germline, CDR1 ENHRY and CDR2 SYGVKD. With 10 bases removed from V and 3 bases from J, the gap between germline ends came to 22 bases. The CDR3 has 15 amino acids. The CDR3 sequence: CASLPVLARGYEQYF. The CDR3 region has the DNA TGTGCCAGCTTACCCGTACTCGCTAGGGGCTACGAGCAGTACTTC.

The chain has TRBV28 and TRBJ2-3, with 7 bases aligning to TRBD2. Unmatched junction bases numbered 18, after V lost 3 bases and J lost 9 bases. The CDR3 length is 17 residues. In germline, CDR1 is MDHEN, CDR2 SYDVKM. CDR3 sequence: CASSFGRLAPPEVTQYF. For the CDR3, the DNA is TGTGCCAGCAGTTTTGGCCGACTAGCACCGCCTGAGGTAACGCAGTATTTT.

The CDR3 nucleotides read TGTGCCAGCAGCTTAGCAGGTGGGACAGCCTACGAGCAGTACTTC. It codes for CASSLAGGTAYEQYF. The chain employs TRBV7-2 and TRBJ2-7; 7 bases align to TRBD1. The CDR3 length is 15 residues. Germline V CDR1 and CDR2: SGHTA, FQGNSA. After removal of 0 bases from V and 2 bases from J, the junction contained 4 bases not matched to a gene.

The chain links TRBV21-1 to TRBJ1-2. TRBV21-1 corresponds to a pseudogene. The CDR3 spans 16 residues. The CDR3 DNA follows: TGTGCCAGCAGCAAATCGGGGGAGAAAGCTAACTATGGCTACACCTTC. This gives the protein CASSKSGEKANYGYTF.

The genes are TRBV25-1 and TRBJ2-1, with D tentatively TRBD1 (7 bases). The CDR3 sequence is 13 residues long. V lost 6 bases, J lost 6 bases, and 12 bases lay in between. Germline-derived CDR1 and CDR2 are MGHDK and SYGVNS. In DNA form, the CDR3 reads TGTGCCAGCAGGGAGGGGGCTGGCAATGAGCAGTTCTTC. Its translation: CASREGAGNEQFF.

The V gene is TRBV18, the J gene TRBJ2-7; D possibly corresponds to TRBD2 (6 bases). Trimming left V 0 bases short and J 6 bases short, with 12 bases between. The CDR3 extends over 14 amino acids. The germline V gene encodes CDR1 KGHSH and CDR2 LQKENI. CDR3 region: CASSPPGGMAEQYF. The DNA of the CDR3 is TGTGCCAGCTCACCACCTGGGGGGATGGCCGAGCAGTACTTC.

V is TRBV30 and J is TRBJ1-2, with 9 bases that match TRBD1. The CDR3 runs 15 residues. Germline trimming cut 5 bases from V and 8 bases from J; bases unmatched to any gene: 15. Germline V gives CDR1 GTSNPN, CDR2 SVGIG (reference sequence). CDR3 coding DNA: TGTGCCTGGTACCGGGACAGGGCAGTAAGCTGGGGCTACACCTTC. The encoded protein is CAWYRDRAVSWGYTF. Complete variable domain (other parts from reference TRBV30 and TRBJ1-2): SQTIHQWPATLVQPVGSPLSLECTVEGTSNPNLYWYRQAAGRGLQLLFYSVGIGQISSEVPQNLSASRPQDRQFILSSKKLLLSDSGFYLCAWYRDRAVSWGYTFGSGTRLTVV.

CDR3 DNA: TGTGCCAGCAGCAAGTCGGGACCGATCTCTGGAAACACCATATATTTT. It is translated as CASSKSGPISGNTIYF. The V and J genes are TRBV21-1 and TRBJ1-3. TRBV21-1 is flagged as a pseudogene. The CDR3 runs 16 residues.

The chain recombines TRBV19 with TRBJ1-2; possibly TRBD1 for D (5 bases). The germline V gene has CDR1 LNHDA and CDR2 SQIVND (reference sequence). The CDR3 is 15 amino acids. The ends were cut back, 5 bases at V and 5 bases at J, with 18 bases in the middle. The CDR3 nucleotides are TGTGCCAGTAGTCCCGGGGGGACGTGGGGTTATGGCTACACCTTC. Its protein product is CASSPGGTWGYGYTF.

The V call is TRBV5-1, the J call TRBJ2-7; a weak D match, TRBD1 (5 bases). The CDR3 runs 14 residues. Germline V lookup: CDR1 SGHRS, CDR2 YFSETQ. The V gene lost 2 bases and the J gene lost 4 bases, with 13 bases spanning the gap. The DNA of the CDR3 is TGCGCCAGCAGCTTAGACCTCAGGGATTACGAGCAGTACTTC. It translates to CASSLDLRDYEQYF.

V and J are TRBV5-1 and TRBJ2-7; 10 positions agree with TRBD2. The CDR3 spans 15 residues. V lost 0 bases to trimming and J lost 2 bases; unmatched junction nucleotides: 2. The germline V gene has CDR1 SGHRS and CDR2 YFSETQ. The DNA for the CDR3 is TGCGCCAGCAGCTTGGCTAGCGGGAGTACCTACGAGCAGTACTTC. Translation gives CASSLASGSTYEQYF.

This clone came up once. The CDR3 DNA reads as TGTGCCAGCAGTGAAGGGGCCCCATCCAAGCAAGATACGCAGTATTTT. Translating it yields CASSEGAPSKQDTQYF. This rearrangement joins TRBV2 to TRBJ2-3, with D hard to call. The CDR3 is made up of 16 amino acids. The V and J ends lost 1 base and 5 bases respectively, with 16 bases between them. The germline CDR1 and CDR2 sequences are SNHLY and FYNNEI.

CDR3 protein: CASSGGLVGEKLFF. Written as DNA, the CDR3 is TGTGCCAGCAGTGGAGGGCTAGTGGGGGAAAAACTGTTTTTT. This chain connects TRBV7-9 to TRBJ1-4; no clear D gene. Per the germline V gene, CDR1 is SEHNR and CDR2 is FQNEAQ (reference sequence). Between the trimmed V and J ends, which lost 6 bases and 8 bases, there was a span of 16 bases. The CDR3 sequence is 14 residues long.

The rearrangement links TRBV5-1 to TRBJ1-1, with 9 bases fitting TRBD1. Germline CDR1 is SGHRS and CDR2 is YFSETQ. The length of the CDR3 is 15 residues. The junction had 4 bases not matched to a gene; V was cut back by 4 bases and J by 0 bases. The CDR3 spells CASSAGTGMNTEAFF. DNA for the CDR3: TGCGCCAGCAGCGCCGGGACAGGGATGAACACTGAAGCTTTCTTT.

The rearrangement links TRBV2 to TRBJ2-1, with D possibly being TRBD2 (6 bases). The CDR3 has 14 residues. Germline CDR1 is SNHLY and CDR2 is FYNNEI. The V gene lost 1 base and the J gene lost 7 bases, with 11 bases spanning the gap. The CDR3: CASSEGGLANEQFF. The CDR3 DNA is TGTGCCAGCAGTGAAGGGGGCCTAGCGAATGAGCAGTTCTTC.

The chain employs TRBV6-1 and TRBJ2-7; 12 bases line up with TRBD2. After removal of 4 bases from V and 1 base from J, the junction contained 5 bases not matched to a gene. Germline V gives CDR1 MNHNS, CDR2 SASEGT. The CDR3 has 16 residues. This chain's CDR3 is CASSAPTSGSSYEQYF. CDR3 in DNA: TGTGCCAGCAGTGCTCCGACTAGCGGGAGTTCCTACGAGCAGTACTTC.

This chain connects TRBV12-5 to TRBJ2-3; the D gene is possibly TRBD1 (7 bases). V lost 6 bases and J 5 bases, leaving 18 bases between the germline ends. This CDR3 has 15 amino acids. Germline V gene data show CDR1 as LGHNT and CDR2 as FRNRAP. The CDR3 is CASGQAPRGEDTQYF. In DNA form, the CDR3 reads TGTGCTAGTGGCCAAGCCCCCAGGGGGGAAGATACGCAGTATTTT.

The chain combines TRBV19 with TRBJ1-5; TRBD1 agrees at 8 bases. The CDR3 is made up of 15 amino acids. The ends lost 5 bases at V and 7 bases at J; junction bases unmatched: 10. Germline lookup yields CDR1 LNHDA and CDR2 SQIVND (reference sequence). CDR3 DNA sequence: TGTGCCAGTAGTGCCTCTCTCAGGGGGCGGCAGCCCCAGCATTTT. Its protein product is CASSASLRGRQPQHF.

The genes are TRBV19 and TRBJ2-7, with D possibly TRBD1 on 6 matching bases. The germline V and J ends were trimmed by 6 bases and 0 bases, with 9 bases remaining between them. The length of the CDR3 is 13 residues. Germline values: CDR1 LNHDA, CDR2 SQIVND (reference sequence). The CDR3 DNA is TGTGCCAGTAGCCGACAGGCCTCCTACGAGCAGTACTTC. Its translation: CASSRQASYEQYF.

A note on this clone: In the same sample, other DNA sequences code for this CDR3. The V gene is TRBV10-2, the J gene TRBJ2-5; D assignment may be TRBD1 or TRBD2 (5 bases each). This CDR3 comprises 13 residues. V was shortened by 8 bases and J by 5 bases, with 15 bases between the two germline ends. Germline CDR1 WSHSY, CDR2 SAAADI. The CDR3, as DNA: TGCGCCAGCTGGGGGATGGAGACGGAGACCCAGTACTTC. Its translation is CASWGMETETQYF.

The chain employs TRBV30 and TRBJ1-6; 9 nucleotides match TRBD1. CDR1 is GTSNPN and CDR2 is SVGIG in the germline V gene (reference sequence). The V segment lost 0 bases and the J segment 7 bases; nucleotides outside the gene matches: 7. CDR3 size: 16 residues. For the CDR3, the DNA is TGTGCCTGGAGTGTACTTGACAGGGGGAGGAATTCACCCCTCCACTTT. Its protein product is CAWSVLDRGRNSPLHF.